This T cell receptor beta chain appears in the sequencing data of a study of cytomegalovirus exposure and HLA in healthy donors. Vbeta (60) and Jbeta (13) primers were used in the PCR. Assay: immunoSEQ multiplex PCR; the TCRdb copy retains only in-frame clones and omits some. The sample has under 200,000 clones. The junction had 5 bases not matched to a gene; V was cut back by 1 base and J by 3 bases. Germline-derived CDR1 and CDR2 are LNHDA and SQIVND (reference sequence). The CDR3 length is 15 residues. The sequence was collected from a woman between 18 and 29 years old in good health and CMV-seropositive. The V gene is TRBV19, the J gene TRBJ2-7, with 8 bases identical to TRBD2. Sequencing used PBMCs. The CDR3 DNA reads TGTGCCAGTAGTATAGTACCCAGCGGGAGCTACGAGCAGTACTTC. This encodes CASSIVPSGSYEQYF.